The T cell receptor (beta chain) under discussion was sequenced for a study of T cell repertoires in cytomegalovirus infection. Study background: Matching HLA type, along with CMV infection, was indicated by public TCR beta signatures.

V dropped 4 bases and J dropped 1 base, with 13 bases sitting between them. The CDR3 extends over 15 amino acids. Germline V gene lookup returns CDR1 LNHNV and CDR2 YYDKDF (reference sequence). A single record per CDR3 protein comes from TCRdb applying MiXCR to the reads. Altogether 750,000 to 900,000 distinct CDR3 sequences are present, about 27% being singletons, with the ten largest covering approximately 14%. Turning to this clonotype: The target antigen is unknown.

This specimen consisted of cultured CD8+ T cells from PBMCs, obtained from culture after CMV antigen stimulation. The clonotype was recovered from a human donor in good health (CMV status not recorded). Some clones in this sample may be carry-over from other donors' samples. The chain couples TRBV15 to TRBJ1-1, with D tentatively TRBD1 (5 bases). CDR3 sequence: CATSTNRRANTEAFF. The DNA of the CDR3 is TGTGCCACCAGCACCAACAGGAGGGCGAACACTGAAGCTTTCTTT.